Listed below are T cell receptor beta chains from one sample, sequenced in a study of T cell responses to AZD1222 COVID-19 vaccine. Using immunoSEQ multiplex PCR, the repertoire was profiled, and TCRdb retains in-frame clones only, with some absent. The sample records some 140,000 clones, roughly 90% being singletons. The starting material was peripheral blood, obtained on day 0 of AZD1222 vaccination. The source of these receptors is an adult in good health. Both conserved end residues are part of each CDR3. D genes are given only for firm matches. Expanded clones get a size class; other rows say once, few or many, or leave the size out.

. TRBJ1-2 . TRBV18 TGTGCCAGCTCACCTACGGGAAGCATAGGCGGTTATGGCTACACCTTC CASSPTGSIGGYGYTF
. TRBJ1-5 . TRBV3-1/TRBV3-2 TGTGCCAGCAGCCCGAACCTAGGGGATCAGCCCCAGCATTTT CASSPNLGDQPQHF
. TRBJ1-2 . TRBV7-2 TGTGCCAGCAGCTCGAATCGACAAGGGCGCTATGGCTACACCTTC CASSSNRQGRYGYTF
once TRBJ1-2 . TRBV7-2 TGTGCCAGCAGCTTAGGGGGGCAGTTTAACTATGGCTACACCTTC CASSLGGQFNYGYTF
once TRBJ1-1 . TRBV7-3 TGTGCCAGCAGCCGCGGACCCTTAGAGACTGAAGCTTTCTTT CASSRGPLETEAFF
. TRBJ1-5 . TRBV6-2/TRBV6-3 TGTGCCAGCAGTTACAACGGGGACCGGCCCCAGCATTTT CASSYNGDRPQHF
many TRBJ1-1 . TRBV14 TGTGCCAGCAGCCTTCAGGGGAACACTGAAGCTTTCTTT CASSLQGNTEAFF
. TRBJ1-4 . TRBV2 TGTGCCAGCAGATCACCGCAACCCACTAATGAAAAACTGTTTTTT CASRSPQPTNEKLFF
. TRBJ2-1 TRBD1 TRBV27 TGTGCCAGCAGTCCCGTGGCAGGGGGCAATGAGCAGTTCTTC CASSPVAGGNEQFF
. TRBJ1-1 . TRBV15 TGTGCCACAGCCCCACCCGGCTACACTGAAGCTTTCTTT CATAPPGYTEAFF
. TRBJ1-6 TRBD1 TRBV27 TGTGCCAGCTCCACAGGGACAGGGGGCTCCTATAATTCACCCCTCCACTTT CASSTGTGGSYNSPLHF
. TRBJ1-3 . TRBV19 TGTGCCAGTAGCACCCGGGGGGGCGCCTCTGGAAACACCATATATTTT CASSTRGGASGNTIYF
. TRBJ2-1 . TRBV11-3 TGTGCCAGCAGCTTTCGGGGCAACTACAATGAGCAGTTCTTC CASSFRGNYNEQFF
. TRBJ1-1 . TRBV19 TGTGCCAGTAGTATGTTAGGAGGAGACGAAGCTTTCTTT CASSMLGGDEAFF
once TRBJ2-7 . TRBV13 TGTGCCAGCAGCTCTCAAAACACCGGGCAGTACTTC CASSSQNTGQYF
. TRBJ1-2 . TRBV5-8 TGTGCCAGCAGCTTACCACCCTATTATGGCTACACCTTC CASSLPPYYGYTF
. TRBJ2-2 . TRBV5-1 TGCGCCAGCAGCTCCAGGACTGTCCCGAACACCGGGGAGCTGTTTTTT CASSSRTVPNTGELFF
. TRBJ1-1 . TRBV5-4 TGTGCCAGCAGCTTGTACGGAACTGAAGCTTTCTTT CASSLYGTEAFF
. TRBJ1-1 . TRBV7-8 TGTGCCAGCAGCTTAGATTGGGGAGGTAGATCTTTCTTT CASSLDWGGRSFF
. TRBJ1-1 . TRBV2 TGTGCCAGCACCAACCGGGACAACACTGAAGCTTTCTTT CASTNRDNTEAFF
. TRBJ1-3 . TRBV2 TGTGCCAGCAGTCCCGGGTCCTCTGGAAACACCATATATTTT CASSPGSSGNTIYF
. TRBJ1-3 TRBD1 TRBV5-1 TGCGCCAGCAGCGCAAACTCCGGGACAGGACCTGGAAACACCATATATTTT CASSANSGTGPGNTIYF
. TRBJ2-1 . TRBV6-5 TGTGCCAGCACCCAAGGCAACACTCAGTTCTTC CASTQGNTQFF
. TRBJ1-2 . TRBV11-3 TGTGCCAGCAGCCTCTTGGGCCAGCGGACAGCGCACACCTTC CASSLLGQRTAHTF
. TRBJ2-2 . TRBV5-4 TGTGCCAGCAGCCCCCAGGGCCGGGGGAACACCGGGGAGCTGTTTTTT CASSPQGRGNTGELFF
. TRBJ1-3 . TRBV5-1 TGCGCCAGCACCGTGGGTGTACCTGGAAACACCATATATTTT CASTVGVPGNTIYF
once TRBJ1-6 . TRBV14 TGTGCCAGCAGAGGGTGGGACCTTAATTCACCCCTCCACTTT CASRGWDLNSPLHF
. TRBJ1-6 . TRBV19 TGTGCCAGTAGTGCCCAACAGGCGGGGGGAAGGTCACCCCTCCACTTT CASSAQQAGGRSPLHF
. TRBJ1-2 . TRBV12-3/TRBV12-4 TGTGCCAGCGGTTTTTCAGGGGTAGGCTACACCTTC CASGFSGVGYTF
. TRBJ2-3 . TRBV5-1 TGCGCCAGCAGCTTGCATCAGCTCACAGATACGCAGTATTTT CASSLHQLTDTQYF
. TRBJ1-2 . TRBV5-4 TGTGCCAGCACCCATCGAGACAGCCGCTATGGCTACACCTTC CASTHRDSRYGYTF
. TRBJ1-6 TRBD1 TRBV11-2 TGTGCCAGCAGCTCCCTGACAGGGATCGACTCACCCCTCCACTTT CASSSLTGIDSPLHF
. TRBJ2-7 . TRBV27 TGTGCCAGCAGTTTAGAGGGGGGCGAGCAGTACTTC CASSLEGGEQYF
. TRBJ1-1 . TRBV5-6 TGTGCCAGCAGACCTAGACGCGGGGGCACTGAAGCTTTCTTT CASRPRRGGTEAFF
. TRBJ1-5 . TRBV7-8 TGTGCCAGCAGCTTAGGGATTTCTAGCAATCAGCCCCAGCATTTT CASSLGISSNQPQHF
. TRBJ1-5 TRBD1 TRBV19 TGTGCCAGTAGAACGGGACAGGGAAGAGAAGGGGCCCAGCATTTT CASRTGQGREGAQHF
. TRBJ1-2 . TRBV10-2 TGCGCCAGCACCGACAGGAAAGATGGCTACACCTTC CASTDRKDGYTF
. TRBJ2-7 TRBD1 TRBV9 TGTGCCAGCAGCGTAGGATCCGGGACAGGCTCCTACGAGCAGTACTTC CASSVGSGTGSYEQYF
. TRBJ1-2 TRBD1 TRBV7-6 TGTGCCAGCAGCTCAGGGACAGCCTATGGCTACACCTTC CASSSGTAYGYTF
. TRBJ2-7 TRBD1 TRBV5-3 TGTGCCAGTGGGGACAGGGCTCGGGACGAGCAGTACTTC CASGDRARDEQYF
once TRBJ1-4 TRBD1 TRBV10-1 TGCGCCAGCAGTGAGGGGTTCCGGGACAGTCCCGAAAAACTGTTTTTT CASSEGFRDSPEKLFF
. TRBJ1-2 . TRBV6-5 TGTGCCAGCAGTAGGGGGGGACTGGGTAACTATGGCTACACCTTC CASSRGGLGNYGYTF
. TRBJ2-1 TRBD2 TRBV7-3 TGTGCCAGCAGCTTATGGGGGGAGGGCTCCTACAATGAGCAGTTCTTC CASSLWGEGSYNEQFF
. TRBJ1-6 . TRBV28 TGTGCCAGCAGTCCAGGATATAATTCACCCCTCCACTTT CASSPGYNSPLHF